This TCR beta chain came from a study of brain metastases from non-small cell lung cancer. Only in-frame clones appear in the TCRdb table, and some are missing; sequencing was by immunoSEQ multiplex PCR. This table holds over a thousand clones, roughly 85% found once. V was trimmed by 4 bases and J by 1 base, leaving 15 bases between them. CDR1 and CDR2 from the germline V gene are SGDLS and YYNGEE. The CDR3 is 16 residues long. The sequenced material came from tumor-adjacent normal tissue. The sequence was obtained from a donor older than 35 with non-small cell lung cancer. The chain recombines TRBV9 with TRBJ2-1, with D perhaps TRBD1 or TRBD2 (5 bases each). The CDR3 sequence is CASSPRTGRSYNEQFF. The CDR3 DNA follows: TGTGCCAGCAGCCCCCGGACGGGGCGGTCCTACAATGAGCAGTTCTTC.